Detailed here is one T cell receptor beta chain. This specimen comes from a study of blood T cell repertoires in COVID-19. Across the whole study: Sources were T cells, B-cell-depleted T cells, or PBMCs; the material itself was cDNA or gDNA.

Original analysis: Using reference gene primer amplification, nucleated cell counts were estimated. Generated by immunoSEQ multiplex PCR, the TCRdb table keeps only in-frame clones and is missing some. D and trimming were read from the DNA, whereas the V and J calls and clone size are those reported in that table. The sample comprises 150,000 to 200,000 clones, approximately 88% of which are singletons, and 6.5% to 8.5% rests with the top ten. J gave up 1 base and V 4 bases, and 7 bases lay outside the gene matches. Per germline, CDR1 SGHAT and CDR2 FQNNGV. The CDR3 sequence is 15 residues long. One Seattle source followed patients from active infection through their disease course.

This receptor was identified in a woman aged 40 to 50 with COVID-19, enrolled during active disease. The sequencing sample was made of peripheral blood. V gene TRBV11-2 combines with J gene TRBJ2-7, with 7 bases aligning to TRBD1. The CDR3 is CASSSRTGSSYEQYF. CDR3 DNA sequence: TGTGCCAGCAGCTCCCGGACAGGATCGTCCTACGAGCAGTACTTC.